The 20 T cell receptor beta chains given below trace back to one sample, sequenced in a study of control samples from healthy donors and cancer patients (dated by TCRdb to the early 2020s). Receptor amplification or capture employed the immunoSEQ multiplex PCR assay. TCRdb took this table from immuneACCESS and kept in-frame rearrangements with V and J called. Such tables lack part of the clones; where checked against another copy, unresolved V genes explain under half of the gap, and the rest is unexplained. The sample has about 140,000 clones on record, 90% to 95% of them singletons. The ten biggest clones cover less than 15% of the sample. The sample taken for sequencing was blood. The receptor source for this set is a man aged 35-49 years in good health.

The rearrangement joins TRBV6-5 to TRBJ2-2; D not certain. V was clipped by 2 bases and J by 6 bases, with 16 bases between them. This CDR3 region has 16 residues. Looked up from germline, CDR1 is MNHEY and CDR2 is SVGAGI. Here the CDR3 DNA reads TGTGCCAGCAGTTACCGATTTCAGTTTGGCGCCGGGGAGCTGTTTTTT. Encoded protein: CASSYRFQFGAGELFF.

V usage is TRBV18 and J usage is TRBJ2-1; D is undetermined. Germline-derived CDR1 and CDR2 are KGHSH and LQKENI. The CDR3 extends over 13 amino acids. Trimming took off 3 bases at V and 6 bases at J, with 9 bases between the two ends. The DNA for the CDR3 is TGTGCCAGCTCACCTGGCGGACCCAATGAGCAGTTCTTC. It is translated as CASSPGGPNEQFF.

The chain has TRBV6-6 and TRBJ1-2, with a weak D call TRBD1 (6 bases). CDR1 and CDR2 (germline): MNHNY, SVGAGI (reference sequence). V shed 2 bases and J shed 3 bases, with 7 bases lying between them. The CDR3 spans 13 residues. The CDR3 is CASSYPGDYGYTF. The CDR3 DNA reads as TGTGCCAGCAGTTACCCAGGGGACTATGGCTACACCTTC.

This clone was recorded only once. The rearrangement uses TRBV7-9 and TRBJ1-1; no clear D. CDR3 length: 14 amino acids. V lost 1 base, J lost 0 bases, and 6 bases lay in between. Germline CDR1 reads SEHNR; CDR2 reads FQNEAQ (reference sequence). This CDR3 is CASSLVGMNTEAFF. For the CDR3, the DNA is TGTGCCAGCAGCTTAGTGGGGATGAACACTGAAGCTTTCTTT.

The J gene is TRBJ2-1, the V gene TRBV4-1, with TRBD2 identical over 13 bases. J was trimmed by 10 bases and V by 1 base; bases with no gene match: 10. Germline V gives CDR1 MGHRA, CDR2 YSYEKL. This CDR3 has 17 amino acids. In DNA form, the CDR3 reads TGCGCCAGCAGCCAAGGTGGACTAGCGGGAGAAGATCCCGAGCAGTTCTTC. This gives the protein CASSQGGLAGEDPEQFF.

This chain uses TRBV30 with TRBJ1-3, with D perhaps matching TRBD1 (6 bases). Germline CDR1 reads GTSNPN; CDR2 reads SVGIG (reference sequence). There are 15 residues in the CDR3. With 7 bases removed from V and 0 bases from J, the gap between germline ends came to 16 bases. The CDR3 sequence: CASNTGKGSGNTIYF. The DNA of the CDR3 is TGTGCCTCCAATACAGGGAAGGGCTCTGGAAACACCATATATTTT.

V gene TRBV9 combines with J gene TRBJ2-3, with TRBD2 matching over 8 bases. In germline, CDR1 is SGDLS, CDR2 YYNGEE. With V trimmed by 0 bases and J by 5 bases, 8 bases remained unmatched. This CDR3 has 16 residues. Written as DNA, the CDR3 is TGTGCCAGCAGCGTAGAAAACGGGAGGGCCGGAGATACGCAGTATTTT. This translates into CASSVENGRAGDTQYF.

This clone appeared a single time. The V gene is TRBV11-2, the J gene TRBJ1-1; TRBD1 is a possible D gene (5 bases). The CDR3 runs to 14 residues. Germline CDR1 is SGHAT and CDR2 is FQNNGV. Trimming left V 5 bases short and J 4 bases short, with 14 bases between. The CDR3 is CASSPKTEGTEAFF. Written as DNA, the CDR3 is TGTGCCAGCAGCCCCAAGACAGAGGGCACTGAAGCTTTCTTT.

The chain links TRBV13 to TRBJ2-2; 7 bases align to TRBD1. After removal of 1 base from V and 4 bases from J, the junction contained 12 bases not matched to a gene. The CDR3 runs to 18 residues. Germline V lookup: CDR1 PRHDT, CDR2 FYEKMQ (reference sequence). The CDR3, as DNA: TGTGCCAGCAGCTTAGCCACCGACAGGGTTCGGGGCACCGGGGAGCTGTTTTTT. This gives the protein CASSLATDRVRGTGELFF.

For this clone: One junction end does not reproduce the germline sequence, and a read error may be involved. The rearrangement links TRBV11-2 to TRBJ1-1; no firm D call. Looked up from germline, CDR1 is SGHAT and CDR2 is FQNNGV. CDR3 length equals 12 residues. The DNA for the CDR3 is TGTGCCAGCAGTTTAGACGCCGGGGAGGCTTTCTTT. Translation gives CASSLDAGEAFF.

CDR3 DNA sequence: TGTGCCATCAGTGACACCGGGGAGCTGTTTTTT. Translating it yields CAISDTGELFF. The V call is TRBV10-3, the J call TRBJ2-2; unclear D gene. Germline assignment: CDR1 ENHRY and CDR2 SYGVKD. The CDR3 consists of 11 residues. The V end lost 3 bases, the J end lost 4 bases, and 0 bases lay between the germline ends.

The chain couples TRBV15 to TRBJ1-1, with 7 nucleotides matching TRBD1. The CDR3 loop spans 14 amino acids. With 8 bases clipped from V and 2 bases from J, the junction kept 8 bases outside the gene matches. CDR1 and CDR2 from the germline V gene are LNHNV and YYDKDF (reference sequence). CDR3 DNA sequence: TGTGCCACCTACCGGACAGGCAGTAACACTGAAGCTTTCTTT. Protein: CATYRTGSNTEAFF. Using reference TRBV15 and TRBJ1-1 for the parts outside the CDR3, the full variable domain is DAMVIQNPRYQVTQFGKPVTLSCSQTLNHNVMYWYQQKSSQAPKLLFHYYDKDFNNEADTPDNFQSRRPNTSFCFLDIRSPGLGDTAMYLCATYRTGSNTEAFFGQGTRLTVV.

J is TRBJ1-1 and V is TRBV3-1 (or the pseudogene TRBV3-2); TRBD1 might be the D (6 bases). V was clipped by 4 bases and J by 5 bases, with 17 bases between them. The germline CDR1 and CDR2 sequences are LGHDT and YNNKEL (reference sequence). This CDR3 spans 15 amino acids. Here the CDR3 DNA reads TGTGCCAGCAGCCCCCTCGGGGGCGGAAGGACTGAAGCTTTCTTT. Protein product: CASSPLGGGRTEAFF.

The chain uses TRBV9 and TRBJ2-7, with 8 bases matching TRBD2. The CDR3 covers 15 residues. The ends lost 3 bases at V and 6 bases at J; junction bases unmatched: 11. Germline assignment: CDR1 SGDLS and CDR2 YYNGEE. The CDR3 DNA follows: TGTGCCAGCAGCGGAAGTAGCGGGAAAGGGGCCGAGCAGTACTTC. It is translated as CASSGSSGKGAEQYF.

DNA for the CDR3: TGCGCCAGCAGCCAAGCCCTCCTCGCAGGGCCCTATGGCTACACCTTC. Translation: CASSQALLAGPYGYTF. V is TRBV4-3 and J is TRBJ1-2; tentative D call: TRBD1 (5 bases). The V gene's germline CDR1 is LGHNA and CDR2 YSLEER. The CDR3 spans 16 residues. Trimming cost V 1 base and J 4 bases, with 16 bases left between them.

This clone was observed a single time. V is TRBV5-6 and J is TRBJ1-5; no firm D call. The CDR3 is 15 residues long. The V end was cut by 0 bases, the J end by 2 bases, with 9 bases between. CDR1 is SGHDT, CDR2 YYEEEE, per germline. CDR3 loop: CASSLVGNGNQPQHF. CDR3 coding DNA: TGTGCCAGCAGCTTGGTGGGAAATGGCAATCAGCCCCAGCATTTT.

The rearrangement links TRBV5-8 to TRBJ2-3, with D perhaps TRBD2 (7 bases). CDR3 length: 15 amino acids. In germline, CDR1 is SGHTS, CDR2 YDEGEE. Trimming removed 2 bases from V and 4 bases from J, with 14 bases in between. The CDR3 nucleotides read TGTGCCAGCAGCTTAGTGGGGGGGCGAGCAGATACGCAGTATTTT. Protein: CASSLVGGRADTQYF.

The CDR3 protein is CASSLNSGNTEAFF. The CDR3 DNA follows: TGCGCCAGCAGCTTAAATTCAGGAAACACTGAAGCTTTCTTT. The gene calls are TRBV5-1 and TRBJ1-1; unclear D gene. CDR3 length equals 14 residues. The germline V gene encodes CDR1 SGHRS and CDR2 YFSETQ. Trimming took off 2 bases at V and 2 bases at J, with 10 bases between the two ends.

The CDR3 DNA is TGTGCCAGCACCTCCCTAGGGGGGACCTATGGCTACACCTTC. This codes for CASTSLGGTYGYTF. The chain employs TRBV6-5 and TRBJ1-2; a possible D gene is TRBD1 (6 bases). V gave up 7 bases and J gave up 4 bases, with 16 bases separating them. From germline, CDR1 is MNHEY and CDR2 SVGAGI. This CDR3 region has 14 residues.

The chain combines TRBV27 with TRBJ1-5, with D possibly being TRBD1 (5 bases). The CDR3 runs 14 residues. In germline, CDR1 is MNHEY, CDR2 SMNVEV (reference sequence). Trimming left V 6 bases short and J 7 bases short, with 16 bases between. The CDR3: CASSSGEGSQPQHF. The DNA of the CDR3 is TGTGCCAGCAGCTCGGGGGAGGGATCCCAGCCCCAGCATTTT.